Listed here is a single T cell receptor (beta chain). Its binding antigen is unknown. One base away there is no much larger clone; base qualities are not given. The immunoSEQ Assay, a bias-controlled multiplex PCR, was used to amplify TCRbeta CDR3 regions from genomic DNA. The authors' pipeline ran thus. Nucleated cell counts per sample were estimated from amplification of reference gene primers within the assay. Sequence reads were collapsed and filtered to measure the absolute abundance of every unique TCRbeta CDR3 rearrangement. For each sample, productive Simpson clonality was calculated as the square root of Simpson's diversity index across productive rearrangements. Here the immuneACCESS table is served through TCRdb, limited to in-frame sequences with V and J called. Missing clones are a known gap in these copies; in checked studies unresolved V genes cover under half, and the rest lacks a known reason. V, J and clone size are taken as reported in that table, and D and trimming were inferred from the DNA itself. The sample table records over 250,000 clones; around 91% of these occur just once. Clones ranked in the top ten supply under 3% of the sample.

The data were taken from a study of blood T cell repertoires in COVID-19 (dated by TCRdb to 2020 to 2021). About the study as a whole: Samples covering the acute and convalescent phases of COVID-19 were provided by collaborators in the United States, Italy and Spain. The prospective study material was composed of cDNA or gDNA derived from T cells, B-cell-depleted T cells, or PBMCs. Deeply sampled blood TCRbeta repertoires from subjects exposed to, actively infected with, or recovered from COVID-19 were included in the dataset. Where available, HLA class I and class II types were taken from metadata supplied by the sample provider and were not determined by assay-based typing. Nearly every sample came with metadata listing a de-identified subject ID, COVID-19 status, age in years and sex. The samples were drawn from two sources: the first 160 participants of the ongoing ImmuneRACE study, and over 950 subjects contributed by 6 global collaborators. The repertoires were released in a freely available public database intended as a resource for research on the immune response to SARS-CoV-2.

Participants in the prospective study were aged about 18 to 100 years, lived in more than 20 United States geographic areas, and enrolled through a virtual design. In the prospective study, participants were assigned to cohorts based on the clinical history participants reported in a screening survey and a study questionnaire. Recovered participants in ImmuneRACE Cohort 3 were defined by two consecutive negative NP/OP PCR tests, clearance by a healthcare professional, or resolution of symptoms. In the prospective study, whole blood, serum and a nasopharyngeal or oropharyngeal swab were collected from each participant by mobile phlebotomists. Prospective study participants could optionally give additional blood draws and questionnaires over an approximately 2-month period. Before DNA extraction, blood samples from the prospective study were shipped at room temperature or frozen. Beyond this particular receptor, the publication reports: The quantity of clinical and demographic metadata differed by source and by participant and was supplied without curation.

V is cut back by 4 bases and J by 4 bases, with 1 base in the junction unmatched. CDR1 and CDR2 are read off the germline V gene as MGHRA and YSYEKL. Counted from cysteine to phenylalanine, this CDR3 has 14 amino acids. Just the 42-base CDR3 DNA is kept, in frame starting at base 1. Recombination linked TRBV4-1 to TRBJ1-1; 12 bases in the junction line up with TRBD1. Sequenced input: PBMCs or T cells enriched from blood (not recorded which). The TCR was taken from a woman under 30 who had recovered from COVID-19. The CDR3 sequence is CASSPGQGATEAFF. The nucleotide sequence is TGCGCCAGCAGCCCGGGACAGGGGGCCACTGAAGCTTTCTTT.